This T cell receptor beta chain comes out of a study of CD8 T cells in ankylosing spondylitis. In this sample, this clonotype turned up many times. Trimming cost V 0 bases and J 0 bases, with 7 bases left between them. From germline, CDR1 is LNHNV and CDR2 YYDKDF (reference sequence). The CDR3 runs to 15 residues. TCRdb processed the 5' RACE reads anew with MiXCR; each CDR3 protein has one entry. Of roughly 160,000 distinct CDR3 sequences in the sample, under 14% were seen once. The chain joins TRBV15 to TRBJ2-3; no reliable D call. The source is a male donor with ankylosing spondylitis or in good health (not recorded which). The sequenced sample consisted of blood, either unsorted or a sorted T cell fraction (not recorded which). The DNA for the CDR3 is TGTGCCACCAGCAGAGATCGGCCTAGCACAGATACGCAGTATTTT. Protein sequence: CATSRDRPSTDTQYF.